Included here is one TCR beta chain sequence, with context. Its specificity is unknown. The CDR3 covers 16 residues. V lost 6 bases to trimming and J lost 2 bases, with 17 bases between them. In germline, CDR1 is SGHTA, CDR2 FQGNSA. This specimen belongs to a study of T cell responses to AZD1222 COVID-19 vaccine. Only in-frame clones appear in the TCRdb table, and some are missing; sequencing was by immunoSEQ multiplex PCR. This sample yields 120,000 to 150,000 clones, of which under 95% are seen a single time; approximately 2.7% belongs to the top ten. Study findings and constraints: White British ancestry dominated among donors, who included more females, and clonal diversity was possibly underestimated. The study reported that nearly half of spike-specific TCRs target unmutated variant regions.

The receptor's source is an adult in good health. The rearrangement uses TRBV7-2 and TRBJ1-5; a weak D match, TRBD1 (5 bases). The specimen was peripheral blood, collected on day 0 of MenACWY control vaccination. The DNA for the CDR3 is TGTGCCAGCAGTCCTAGCGGGGGTACGGGCAATCAGCCCCAGCATTTT. Its translation: CASSPSGGTGNQPQHF.